This is a list of T cell receptor beta chains from one sample in a study of CD8+ T cells in alopecia areata. The assay was immunoSEQ multiplex PCR, and TCRdb's table has in-frame clones only and misses some. The profile shows hundreds of thousands of clones, 45% to 70% of them singletons. The sequences come from CD4+ T cells sorted from blood, collected at roughly week 53, from a patient treated with tofacitinib. The receptors were sampled from a human donor with alopecia areata. Each CDR3 is given with its conserved first and last residue. A D gene is named only where the DNA matches it firmly. Clone size is not always given. Where it is, it says once, few, many or a class for expanded clones.

V gene: TRBV4-2; D gene: -; J gene: TRBJ1-1; clone size: -; CDR3 protein: CASSQVPGNTEAFF; CDR3 DNA: TGTGCCAGCAGCCAAGTCCCTGGGAACACTGAAGCTTTCTTT
V gene: TRBV29-1; D gene: TRBD2; J gene: TRBJ2-1; clone size: -; CDR3 protein: CSVSGGAGEQFF; CDR3 DNA: TGCAGCGTCAGCGGGGGGGCCGGTGAGCAGTTCTTC
V gene: TRBV7-9; D gene: -; J gene: TRBJ1-2; clone size: few; CDR3 protein: CASTPGRSYGYTF; CDR3 DNA: TGTGCCAGCACCCCCGGCCGGTCCTATGGCTACACCTTC
V gene: TRBV4-1; D gene: TRBD1; J gene: TRBJ2-6; clone size: few; CDR3 protein: CASSLQGAGANVLTF; CDR3 DNA: TGCGCCAGCAGCCTACAGGGGGCTGGGGCCAACGTCCTGACTTTC
V gene: TRBV5-1; D gene: -; J gene: TRBJ2-7; clone size: -; CDR3 protein: CASSLEEGEYEQYF; CDR3 DNA: TGCGCCAGCAGCTTGGAGGAGGGGGAATACGAGCAGTACTTC
V gene: TRBV6-1; D gene: TRBD1; J gene: TRBJ2-7; clone size: -; CDR3 protein: CASSDRGLRSYEQYF; CDR3 DNA: TGTGCCAGCAGTGACAGGGGGCTCCGCTCCTACGAGCAGTACTTC
V gene: TRBV29-1; D gene: -; J gene: TRBJ1-1; clone size: -; CDR3 protein: CSVEPPGVLEAFF; CDR3 DNA: TGCAGCGTTGAACCACCTGGGGTGCTCGAAGCTTTCTTT
V gene: TRBV29-1; D gene: -; J gene: TRBJ1-5; clone size: -; CDR3 protein: CSTRQDSNQPQHF; CDR3 DNA: TGCAGCACCCGACAGGATAGCAATCAGCCCCAGCATTTT
V gene: TRBV5-6; D gene: -; J gene: TRBJ1-6; clone size: few; CDR3 protein: CASSLFGDRSQNSPLHF; CDR3 DNA: TGTGCCAGCAGCTTGTTCGGTGACAGGAGTCAGAATTCACCCCTCCACTTT
V gene: TRBV30; D gene: TRBD1; J gene: TRBJ1-6; clone size: -; CDR3 protein: CAWSRRQGSSYNSPLHF; CDR3 DNA: TGTGCCTGGAGTCGGAGACAGGGAAGCTCCTATAATTCACCCCTCCACTTT
V gene: TRBV5-1; D gene: -; J gene: TRBJ2-2; clone size: few; CDR3 protein: CASSPGTLHGTGELFF; CDR3 DNA: TGCGCCAGCAGCCCCGGGACACTACACGGCACCGGGGAGCTGTTTTTT
V gene: TRBV5-1; D gene: TRBD1; J gene: TRBJ1-1; clone size: -; CDR3 protein: CASSSGQVTEAFF; CDR3 DNA: TGCGCCAGCAGCTCGGGACAGGTCACTGAAGCTTTCTTT
V gene: TRBV2; D gene: -; J gene: TRBJ1-2; clone size: -; CDR3 protein: CASSEELTYYGYTF; CDR3 DNA: TGTGCCAGCAGTGAAGAACTGACTTACTATGGCTACACCTTC
V gene: TRBV29-1; D gene: -; J gene: TRBJ2-4; clone size: -; CDR3 protein: CSVEQVLAKNIQYF; CDR3 DNA: TGCAGCGTCGAACAGGTTTTAGCCAAAAACATTCAGTACTTC
V gene: TRBV6-5; D gene: -; J gene: TRBJ1-1; clone size: -; CDR3 protein: CASTGLLPNTEAFF; CDR3 DNA: TGTGCCAGCACGGGACTCTTACCGAACACTGAAGCTTTCTTT
V gene: TRBV7-9; D gene: TRBD2; J gene: TRBJ2-5; clone size: -; CDR3 protein: CASSLAGTSGGYQETQYF; CDR3 DNA: TGTGCCAGCAGCTTAGCCGGGACTAGCGGGGGATACCAAGAGACCCAGTACTTC
V gene: TRBV29-1; D gene: -; J gene: TRBJ2-7; clone size: -; CDR3 protein: CSVATPGGLSYEQYF; CDR3 DNA: TGCAGCGTTGCCACCCCCGGGGGTCTAAGCTACGAGCAGTACTTC
V gene: TRBV4-1; D gene: -; J gene: TRBJ2-5; clone size: few; CDR3 protein: CASRSASQETQYF; CDR3 DNA: TGCGCCAGCAGATCGGCCTCCCAAGAGACCCAGTACTTC
V gene: TRBV29-1; D gene: -; J gene: TRBJ2-3; clone size: -; CDR3 protein: CSVAGQPGLSTDTQYF; CDR3 DNA: TGCAGCGTTGCTGGACAGCCAGGCCTTAGCACAGATACGCAGTATTTT
V gene: TRBV10-3; D gene: TRBD1; J gene: TRBJ2-3; clone size: -; CDR3 protein: CAISETGEDTQYF; CDR3 DNA: TGTGCCATCAGTGAGACAGGGGAAGATACGCAGTATTTT
V gene: TRBV12-5; D gene: -; J gene: TRBJ1-5; clone size: few; CDR3 protein: CASGLSLYQPQHF; CDR3 DNA: TGTGCTAGTGGTTTGTCCCTCTATCAGCCCCAGCATTTT
V gene: TRBV4-3; D gene: TRBD1; J gene: TRBJ2-5; clone size: -; CDR3 protein: CASSQVGQGETQYF; CDR3 DNA: TGCGCCAGCAGCCAAGTGGGACAGGGCGAGACCCAGTACTTC
V gene: TRBV5-4; D gene: -; J gene: TRBJ2-6; clone size: once; CDR3 protein: CASSSGTVAGANVLTF; CDR3 DNA: TGTGCCAGCAGCTCCGGGACTGTCGCTGGGGCCAACGTCCTGACTTTC